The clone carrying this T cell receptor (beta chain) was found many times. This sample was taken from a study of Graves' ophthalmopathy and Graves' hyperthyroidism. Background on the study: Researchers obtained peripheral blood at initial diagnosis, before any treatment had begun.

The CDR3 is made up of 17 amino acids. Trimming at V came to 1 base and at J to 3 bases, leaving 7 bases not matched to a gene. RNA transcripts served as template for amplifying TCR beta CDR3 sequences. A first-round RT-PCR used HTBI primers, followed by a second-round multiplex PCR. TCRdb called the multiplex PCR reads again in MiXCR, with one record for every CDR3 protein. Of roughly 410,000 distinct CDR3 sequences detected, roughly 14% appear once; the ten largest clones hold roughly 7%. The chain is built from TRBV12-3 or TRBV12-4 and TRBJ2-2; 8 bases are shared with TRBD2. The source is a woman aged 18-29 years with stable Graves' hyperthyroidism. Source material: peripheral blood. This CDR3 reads CASSLGLAGTDTGELFF. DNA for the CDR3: TGTGCCAGCAGTTTAGGGTTAGCGGGGACGGACACCGGGGAGCTGTTTTTT.